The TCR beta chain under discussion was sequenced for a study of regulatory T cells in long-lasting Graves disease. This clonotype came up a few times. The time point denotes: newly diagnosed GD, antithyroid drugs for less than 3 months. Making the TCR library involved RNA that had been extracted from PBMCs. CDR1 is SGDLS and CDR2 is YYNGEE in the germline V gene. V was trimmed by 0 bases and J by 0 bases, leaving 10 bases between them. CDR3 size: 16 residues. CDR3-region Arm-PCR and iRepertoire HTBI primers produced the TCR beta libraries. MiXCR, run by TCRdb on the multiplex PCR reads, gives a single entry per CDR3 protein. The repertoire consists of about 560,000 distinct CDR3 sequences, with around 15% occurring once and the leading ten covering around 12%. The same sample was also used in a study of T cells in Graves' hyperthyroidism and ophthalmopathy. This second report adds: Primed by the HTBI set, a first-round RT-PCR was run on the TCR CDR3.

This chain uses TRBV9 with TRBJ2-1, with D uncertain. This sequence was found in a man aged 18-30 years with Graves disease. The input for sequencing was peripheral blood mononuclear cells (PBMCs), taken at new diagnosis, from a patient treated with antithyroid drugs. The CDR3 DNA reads TGTGCCAGCAGCGTAGAACCGCTGAACTCCTACAATGAGCAGTTCTTC. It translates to CASSVEPLNSYNEQFF.